Below, 3 T cell receptor beta chains from the same sample are listed, as sequenced in a study of blood T cell repertoires in COVID-19. Sequencing was performed with immunoSEQ multiplex PCR; in TCRdb, only in-frame clones are kept and a portion is missing. The data hold 100,000 to 150,000 clones, with around 89% observed a single time. The sequenced sample consisted of peripheral blood. These receptors originate from a man aged 50-59 years with acute or convalescent COVID-19.

This clone was seen only a few times. J is TRBJ2-5 and V is TRBV20-1, with 12 nucleotides matching TRBD2. V was clipped by 3 bases and J by 4 bases; unmatched bases: 12. The CDR3 is made up of 17 amino acids. Germline CDR1 reads DFQATT; CDR2 reads SNEGSKA (reference sequence). CDR3 coding DNA: TGCAGTGCTAGTAAGGGGGGACTAGCGGGTTTAGGAGAGACCCAGTACTTC. Translated, it gives CSASKGGLAGLGETQYF.

The chain is built from TRBV5-1 and TRBJ1-2; 8 bases align to TRBD1. V shed 4 bases, J shed 7 bases, and the junction held 9 bases outside the gene matches. This CDR3 comprises 14 residues. Germline V gives CDR1 SGHRS, CDR2 YFSETQ. CDR3 bases: TGCGCCAGCAGCGCGCAGGGGGCTGGGATTGGCTACACCTTC. Translated: CASSAQGAGIGYTF.

The chain couples TRBV5-1 to TRBJ1-1, with D possibly being TRBD1 (6 bases). There are 16 residues in the CDR3. Between the trimmed V and J ends, which lost 0 bases and 0 bases, there was a span of 12 bases. CDR1 and CDR2 (germline): SGHRS, YFSETQ. The CDR3 coding sequence is TGCGCCAGCAGCTTGGCCCTAGGACAGTTGAACACTGAAGCTTTCTTT. Its translation is CASSLALGQLNTEAFF.